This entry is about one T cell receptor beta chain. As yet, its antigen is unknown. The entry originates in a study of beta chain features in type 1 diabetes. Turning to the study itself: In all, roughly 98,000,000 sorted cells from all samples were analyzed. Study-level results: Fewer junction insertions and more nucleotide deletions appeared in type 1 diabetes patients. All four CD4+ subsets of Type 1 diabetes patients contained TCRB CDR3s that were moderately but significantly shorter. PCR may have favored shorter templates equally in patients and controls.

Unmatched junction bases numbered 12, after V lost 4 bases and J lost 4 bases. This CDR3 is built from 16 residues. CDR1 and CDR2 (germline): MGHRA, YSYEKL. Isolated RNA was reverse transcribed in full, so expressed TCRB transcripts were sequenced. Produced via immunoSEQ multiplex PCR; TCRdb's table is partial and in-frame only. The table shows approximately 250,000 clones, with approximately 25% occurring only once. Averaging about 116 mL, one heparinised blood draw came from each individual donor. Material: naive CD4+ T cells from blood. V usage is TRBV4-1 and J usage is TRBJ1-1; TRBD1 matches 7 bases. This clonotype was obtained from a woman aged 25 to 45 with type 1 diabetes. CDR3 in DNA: TGCGCCAGCAGCCCCCGACAGGGAACGTGGAGCACTGAAGCTTTCTTT. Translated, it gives CASSPRQGTWSTEAFF.